Here is one TCR beta chain with its context. The antigen remains undetermined. This was a deep-level run. Using immunoSEQ multiplex PCR, the repertoire was profiled, and TCRdb retains in-frame clones only, with some absent. The profile shows 950,000 to 1,100,000 clones, 75% to 85% of them singletons. The sample belongs to a study of shared clonotypes between healthy human individuals. Study in general: Per donor, three plates held CD4 naive cells, three held CD4 memory, two held CD8 naive and one held CD8 memory. General observations from the study: When naive CD4 clonotypes were compared across a handful of donors, about 5% were shared.

Among the donors, all were Caucasian adults who lived in Nashville, Tennessee. The V end lost 3 bases, the J end lost 1 base, and 9 bases lay between the germline ends. From germline, CDR1 is SGHVS and CDR2 FQNEAQ. The CDR3 contains 15 residues. This clonotype originated in a man aged 18 to 30 in good health. Some clones in this sample may be carry-over from other donors' samples. The sequencing sample was made of memory CD4+ T cells from PBMCs. The subset denotes: CD45RA-negative fraction. This chain joins TRBV7-8 and TRBJ2-2; D is perhaps TRBD2 (5 bases). CDR3 protein: CASSLRRENTGELFF. CDR3 nucleotide sequence: TGTGCCAGCAGCTTGAGACGGGAGAACACCGGGGAGCTGTTTTTT.